This T cell receptor (beta chain) stems from a study of cytomegalovirus exposure and HLA in healthy donors. The PCR employed 60 Vbeta primers together with 13 Jbeta primers. Assay: immunoSEQ multiplex PCR; the TCRdb copy retains only in-frame clones and omits some. The data show fewer than 250,000 clones, 80% to 90% seen once. The CDR3 contains 15 residues. The germline V gene encodes CDR1 SGHTA and CDR2 FQGNSA. V lost 8 bases and J lost 0, with 15 bases in between. Sequencing was carried out using PBMCs. This sequence originates from a man aged 30 to 39 in good health and CMV-seronegative. The chain uses TRBV7-2 and TRBJ2-3, with D possibly TRBD1 on 5 matching bases. CDR3 residues: CASELSGLSTDTQYF. CDR3 DNA: TGTGCCAGCGAACTCTCAGGGCTTAGCACAGATACGCAGTATTTT.